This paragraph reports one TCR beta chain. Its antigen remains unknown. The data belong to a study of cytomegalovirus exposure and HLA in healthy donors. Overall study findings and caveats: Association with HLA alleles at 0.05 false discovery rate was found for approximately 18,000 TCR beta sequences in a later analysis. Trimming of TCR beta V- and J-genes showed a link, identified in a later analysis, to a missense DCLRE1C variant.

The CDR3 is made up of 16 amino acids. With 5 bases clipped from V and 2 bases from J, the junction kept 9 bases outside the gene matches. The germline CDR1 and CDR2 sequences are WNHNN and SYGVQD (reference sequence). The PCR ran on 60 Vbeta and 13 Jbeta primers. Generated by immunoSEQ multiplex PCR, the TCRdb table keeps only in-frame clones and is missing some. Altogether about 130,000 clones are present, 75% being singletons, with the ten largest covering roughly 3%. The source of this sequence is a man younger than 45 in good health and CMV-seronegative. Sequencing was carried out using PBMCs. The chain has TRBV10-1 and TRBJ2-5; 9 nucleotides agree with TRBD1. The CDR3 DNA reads TGCGCCAGCAGTTGGATTATGGGACAGGGTCAAGAGACCCAGTACTTC. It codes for CASSWIMGQGQETQYF.